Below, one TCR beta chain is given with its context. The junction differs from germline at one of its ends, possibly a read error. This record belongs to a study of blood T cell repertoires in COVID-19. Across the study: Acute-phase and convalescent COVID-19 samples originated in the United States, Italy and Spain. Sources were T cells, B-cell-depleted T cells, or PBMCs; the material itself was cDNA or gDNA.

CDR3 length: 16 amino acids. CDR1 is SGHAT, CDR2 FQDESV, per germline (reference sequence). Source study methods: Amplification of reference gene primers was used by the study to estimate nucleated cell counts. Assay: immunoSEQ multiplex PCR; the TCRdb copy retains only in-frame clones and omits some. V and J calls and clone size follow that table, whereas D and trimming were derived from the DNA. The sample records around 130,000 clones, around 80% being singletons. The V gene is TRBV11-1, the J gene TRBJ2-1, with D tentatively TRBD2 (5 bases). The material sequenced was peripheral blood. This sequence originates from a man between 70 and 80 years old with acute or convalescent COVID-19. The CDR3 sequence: CASTLLWGAGYNEQFF. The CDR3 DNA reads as TGTGCCAGCACCTTATTATGGGGAGCCGGCTACAATGAGCAGTTCTTC.